What follows are 10 T cell receptor beta chains derived from one specimen sequenced in a study of response to subunit inactivated influenza vaccine. TCRdb ran MiXCR on the RT-PCR reads and lists one entry per CDR3 protein. The sample has around 760,000 distinct CDR3 sequences; approximately 13% are singletons. This sample comprised PBMCs from blood, obtained 14 to 15 days before vaccination. The source is a man aged 50 to 59 who received an inactivated influenza vaccine.

The chain couples TRBV20-1 to TRBJ2-3; TRBD2 matches at 7 bases. V lost 5 bases, J lost 6 bases, and 5 bases stayed unmatched. The CDR3 is 12 amino acids. Germline values: CDR1 DFQATT, CDR2 SNEGSKA (reference sequence). The CDR3 region has the DNA TGCAGTGCTCGCGGGACTATTGATACGCAGTATTTT. It is translated as CSARGTIDTQYF.

This clonotype has a count of ten or more. The chain has TRBV14 and TRBJ2-3; D remains unclear. The CDR3 contains 17 residues. Germline V gives CDR1 SGHDN, CDR2 FVKESK. Trimming pared 4 bases from V and 4 bases from J, leaving 21 bases between. The CDR3 spells CASSPPPTPRGSDTQYF. Written as DNA, the CDR3 is TGTGCCAGCAGCCCCCCCCCGACACCACGAGGTTCAGATACGCAGTATTTT.

This sequence joins TRBV24-1 and TRBJ2-3; 13 bases align to TRBD2. Trimming removed 3 bases from V and 11 bases from J; junction bases left unmatched: 4. There are 14 residues in the CDR3. From germline, CDR1 is KGHDR and CDR2 SFDVKD. The CDR3 region has the DNA TGTGCCACCAGTGATGGGACTAGCGGGGTGAAGCAGTATTTT. Protein: CATSDGTSGVKQYF.

In this sample, this clonotype turned up many times. The rearrangement uses TRBV7-9 and TRBJ1-2; 9 bases agree with TRBD1. After removal of 5 bases from V and 5 bases from J, the junction contained 6 bases not matched to a gene. The CDR3 has 14 residues. CDR1 and CDR2 (germline): SEHNR, FQNEAQ (reference sequence). The CDR3: CASSESGTGYGYTF. The DNA of the CDR3 is TGTGCCAGCAGCGAATCGGGGACAGGGTATGGCTACACCTTC.

The table lists this clonotype with a few counts. The rearrangement uses TRBV12-3 or TRBV12-4 and TRBJ2-5; D may be TRBD1 (6 bases). The CDR3 is 14 amino acids. V lost 5 bases to trimming and J lost 5 bases, with 15 bases between them. CDR3 sequence: CASSLSTGAETQYF. In DNA, the CDR3 is TGTGCCAGCAGTCTCTCGACAGGCGCCGAGACCCAGTACTTC.

V usage is TRBV12-3 or TRBV12-4 and J usage is TRBJ2-7; 7 bases are a match to TRBD1. The J segment lost 3 bases and the V segment lost 5 bases, leaving 7 bases of the junction unmatched. The CDR3 covers 14 residues. The CDR3 loop is CASSPRQGHYEQYF. The CDR3 nucleotides read TGTGCCAGCAGTCCTAGACAGGGCCACTACGAGCAGTACTTC.

The chain combines TRBV5-1 with TRBJ2-2; tentative D call: TRBD1 (6 bases). Trimming removed 8 bases from V and 1 base from J, with 9 bases in between. The CDR3 consists of 13 residues. In germline, CDR1 is SGHRS, CDR2 YFSETQ. The CDR3: CASGTQNTGELFF. For the CDR3, the DNA is TGCGCCAGTGGGACACAGAACACCGGGGAGCTGTTTTTT.

This clonotype was counted ten times or more. This chain links TRBV20-1 with TRBJ2-7; D unclear. There are 12 residues in the CDR3. Germline assignment: CDR1 DFQATT and CDR2 SNEGSKA (reference sequence). Trimming took 3 bases from V and 2 from J, leaving 8 bases between them. The CDR3 sequence: CSASVLTYEQYF. For the CDR3, the DNA is TGCAGTGCTAGCGTACTAACCTACGAGCAGTACTTC.

This clonotype was found a few times. The genes are TRBV6-2 or TRBV6-3 and TRBJ1-2; D not certain. The CDR3 consists of 15 residues. Germline V gene sequence: CDR1 MNHEY, CDR2 SVGEGT. V was pared by 0 bases and J by 3 bases, with 11 bases between. In DNA, the CDR3 is TGTGCCAGCAGTTACTCGTTGAGGGTTGACTATGGCTACACCTTC. It is translated as CASSYSLRVDYGYTF.

This clonotype was picked up many times. This sequence joins TRBV9 and TRBJ1-2, with 11 nucleotides matching TRBD1. From germline, CDR1 is SGDLS and CDR2 YYNGEE. V lost 4 bases to trimming and J lost 4 bases; unmatched junction nucleotides: 12. The CDR3 spans 17 residues. The CDR3 bases are TGTGCCAGCAGCACAATCTCAGGACAGGGGGCTGGCTATGGCTACACCTTC. Its translation is CASSTISGQGAGYGYTF.